Listed below are T cell receptor beta chains from one sample, sequenced in a study of blood T cell repertoires in COVID-19. The protocol was immunoSEQ multiplex PCR, while the TCRdb copy is restricted to in-frame clones and leaves out a portion. Found here are a few hundred thousand clones, approximately 88% of them singletons; the top ten hold over 9.5%. The sample taken for sequencing was peripheral blood. The receptors were sampled from a woman in her forties or fifties with COVID-19, enrolled during active disease. CDR3s include the opening cysteine and the closing phenylalanine or tryptophan. A D gene is named only where the DNA matches it firmly. Clone size, where shown, is once, few, many, or a class for clones that have expanded.

TRBJ1-1,-,TRBD1,TRBV6-1,TGTGCCAGCAGTGAAGGGACAGGGGGCGAGTGGGCTTTCTTT,CASSEGTGGEWAFF
TRBJ2-5,-,-,TRBV10-3,TGTGCCATCAGTGAGGGGCAGACCCAAGAGACCCAGTACTTC,CAISEGQTQETQYF
TRBJ1-1,-,-,TRBV20-1,TGCAGTGCTAGGGGAGGGTTGGGAGCTTTCTTT,CSARGGLGAFF
TRBJ2-7,-,-,TRBV29-1,TGCAGCGTTGTCAATAGGGGAAACGAGCAGTACTTC,CSVVNRGNEQYF
TRBJ1-2,-,-,TRBV11-2,TGTGCCAGCAGCTTAGATAGGGAGTATGGCTACACCTTC,CASSLDREYGYTF
TRBJ1-1,-,-,TRBV18,TGTGCCAGCTCACCACCCTGGGAGCGGGGGAACACTGAAGCTTTCTTT,CASSPPWERGNTEAFF
TRBJ1-5,-,-,TRBV2,TGTGCCAGCAGTGAACTCTATAGCAATCAGCCCCAGCATTTT,CASSELYSNQPQHF
TRBJ1-2,-,TRBD1,TRBV29-1,TGCAGCGTTGAAACAGGGGTAAACGGCTACACCTTC,CSVETGVNGYTF
TRBJ2-1,-,TRBD2,TRBV30,TGTGCCTGGAGTGGTACTAGCGGGGGGGCGAGGCAGTTCTTC,CAWSGTSGGARQFF
TRBJ1-3,many,TRBD1,TRBV2,TGTGCCAGCAGTCGAGAAACAGGGGGCGGAAACACCATATATTTT,CASSRETGGGNTIYF
TRBJ2-1,-,-,TRBV5-1,TGCGCCAGCAGCTTGCGGGGGACGAACAATGAGCAGTTCTTC,CASSLRGTNNEQFF
TRBJ2-6,-,TRBD1,TRBV19,TGTGCCAGTAGCCCTGACAGGGTCATGGGGGCCAACGTCCTGACTTTC,CASSPDRVMGANVLTF
TRBJ2-1,-,-,TRBV9,TGTGCCAGCAGCCCGAGGGGCTCAGGGGCCTACAATGAGCAGTTCTTC,CASSPRGSGAYNEQFF
TRBJ2-1,-,TRBD2,TRBV24-1,TGTGCCACCAGTGATTTATCGGGGGGGCAACTCAATGAGCAGTTCTTC,CATSDLSGGQLNEQFF
TRBJ2-4,once,TRBD2,TRBV5-1,TGCGCCAGCAGCCCGTCTAGCGGGGGGCTAACGGACATTCAGTACTTC,CASSPSSGGLTDIQYF
TRBJ2-7,-,TRBD2,TRBV30,TGTGCCTGGAGTAAACTAGCGGGGGCCTACGAGCAGTACTTC,CAWSKLAGAYEQYF
TRBJ1-2,-,-,TRBV9,TGTGCCAGCAGCGTAGCTCCAGGGGAGGGCTATGGCTACACCTTC,CASSVAPGEGYGYTF
TRBJ2-6,-,-,TRBV5-4,TGTGCCAGCAGCCGGGGGGATAGGGGGTCCAACGTCCTGACTTTC,CASSRGDRGSNVLTF
TRBJ1-1,-,-,TRBV11-2,TGTGCCAGCAGCTTAGATGACTTCATGAACACTGAAGCTTTCTTT,CASSLDDFMNTEAFF
TRBJ2-7,few,TRBD1,TRBV24-1,TGTGCCACCAGTGATTTGAGGGGGCCTGAGCAGTACTTC,CATSDLRGPEQYF
TRBJ1-1,-,-,TRBV9,TGTGCCAGCAGCGCCGACAGGCTTGACACTGAAGCTTTCTTT,CASSADRLDTEAFF
TRBJ2-2,-,TRBD2,TRBV7-9,TGTGCCAGCAGCCCGGGGGGGGAGACCGGGGAGCTGTTTTTT,CASSPGGETGELFF
TRBJ1-5,-,-,TRBV21-1,TGTGCCAGCAGCCCACCTTTGCGGGGCAGGGAAGGTTCGAATCAGCCCCAGCATTTT,CASSPPLRGREGSNQPQHF
TRBJ2-2,-,-,TRBV25-1,TGTGCCAGCAACGACAGAAACACCGGGGAGCTGTTTTTT,CASNDRNTGELFF
TRBJ1-5,few,-,TRBV5-6,TGTGCCAGCAGCATTTTCAGGGAAGGCAATCAGCCCCAGCATTTT,CASSIFREGNQPQHF
TRBJ1-1,-,-,TRBV30,TGTGCCTTCTTGAGGACAGAACCTAACACTGAAGCTTTCTTT,CAFLRTEPNTEAFF
TRBJ1-4,-,-,TRBV4-1,TGCGCCAGCTCGGGGGGAGGGGCCGCGACGAATGAAAAACTGTTTTTT,CASSGGGAATNEKLFF
TRBJ2-1,-,TRBD2,TRBV5-1,TGCGCCAGCAGCTCGTCGACTAGCGGGTACAATGAGCAGTTCTTC,CASSSSTSGYNEQFF
TRBJ2-1,-,TRBD2,TRBV30,TGTGCCTGGAGTATAACGGGGGGGCCTATACATGAGCAGTTCTTC,CAWSITGGPIHEQFF
TRBJ1-2,-,-,TRBV28,TGTGCCACCTTGGAGGGTAACTATGGCTACACCTTC,CATLEGNYGYTF
TRBJ2-3,-,-,TRBV9,TGTGCCAGCAGCGTAGAGGGCGGGGGCACAGATACGCAGTATTTT,CASSVEGGGTDTQYF
TRBJ1-1,-,TRBD1,TRBV5-4,TGTGCCAGCAGCGTCGGGACAGCTGAAGCTTTCTTT,CASSVGTAEAFF
TRBJ2-1,-,TRBD1,TRBV19,TGTGCCAGTACTACAGGGGGCGCGGGATACAATGAGCAGTTCTTC,CASTTGGAGYNEQFF
TRBJ2-1,-,TRBD2,TRBV11-3,TGTGCCAGCAGCCAGGGACTAGCGCGCGGGAATGAGCAGTTCTTC,CASSQGLARGNEQFF
TRBJ2-5,-,-,TRBV9,TGTGCCAGCAGCGCCCCTGGGACTTTCCAAGAGACCCAGTACTTC,CASSAPGTFQETQYF
TRBJ2-3,-,TRBD2,TRBV11-1,TGTGCCAGCAGCTTAGATGGCGGGGGTCGGATAGATACGCAGTATTTT,CASSLDGGGRIDTQYF
TRBJ2-1,-,-,TRBV21-1,TGTGCCAGCACCACCCAGACAGGGCAAGGAGACCACGATGAGCAGTTCTTC,CASTTQTGQGDHDEQFF
TRBJ1-5,few,TRBD1,TRBV19,TGTGCCAGTATCCCTTCACAGGGGTGGCAGCCCCAGCATTTT,CASIPSQGWQPQHF
TRBJ1-2,-,TRBD1,TRBV6-5,TGTGCCAGCAGTCCGGACAGGGGATTCAACTATGGCTACACCTTC,CASSPDRGFNYGYTF
TRBJ1-2,-,-,TRBV7-6,TGTGCCAGCAGCTTAGAGCAGGGTGGTGGCTACACCTTC,CASSLEQGGGYTF
TRBJ1-3,-,TRBD1,TRBV28,TGTGCCAGCAGCCAAGGGGGACAGCCGCTCTCTGGAAACACCATATATTTT,CASSQGGQPLSGNTIYF
TRBJ2-3,-,TRBD1,TRBV5-4,TGTGCCAGCAGCCGAACAGGGGGACATATCATTTCCACAGATACGCAGTATTTT,CASSRTGGHIISTDTQYF
TRBJ2-3,-,-,TRBV27,TGTGCCAGCAGTTCTCCGAGGGACTCGTACACAGATACGCAGTATTTT,CASSSPRDSYTDTQYF
TRBJ1-6,-,-,TRBV5-4,TGTGCCAGCAGCTTGTTTGAGAATTCACCCCTCCACTTT,CASSLFENSPLHF
TRBJ1-1,-,TRBD1,TRBV6-1,TGTGCCAGCAGGGAAGGGACAGACGAAATGAACACTGAAGCTTTCTTT,CASREGTDEMNTEAFF
TRBJ1-1,once,TRBD1,TRBV27,TGTGCCAGCAGTTTATCGAAAGACAGGGGGGTGACTGAAGCTTTCTTT,CASSLSKDRGVTEAFF
TRBJ2-3,-,-,TRBV5-4,TGTGCCAGCAGCCCGGTCGGGACACACACAGATACGCAGTATTTT,CASSPVGTHTDTQYF
TRBJ1-1,once,TRBD1,TRBV19,TGTGCCAGTAGTATCACTCCGGGACAGAAAGCTTTCTTT,CASSITPGQKAFF
TRBJ1-3,-,-,TRBV4-1,TGCGCCAGCAGCCATGCTCAGGGATACTCTGGAAACACCATATATTTT,CASSHAQGYSGNTIYF
TRBJ2-1,-,-,TRBV9,TGTGCCAGCAGCGTAGCGGCCGAGGTCTACAATGAGCAGTTCTTC,CASSVAAEVYNEQFF
TRBJ2-2,-,-,TRBV19,TGTGCCAGTAGCATAAAACAGGGAACCCGGGAGCTGTTTTTT,CASSIKQGTRELFF
TRBJ1-1,-,-,TRBV5-1,TGCGCCAGCAGCCCGATAACAGGGCCGAACACTGAAGCTTTCTTT,CASSPITGPNTEAFF
TRBJ2-7,-,TRBD2,TRBV10-1,TGCGCCAGCAGTCGCGGGGGAGGTGAGCAGTACTTC,CASSRGGGEQYF
TRBJ1-5,-,-,TRBV5-5,TGTGCCAGCAGCCAAACCGGACAGTATAGCAATCAGCCCCAGCATTTT,CASSQTGQYSNQPQHF
TRBJ2-2,-,-,TRBV19,TGTGCCAGTAGTATTGGCCGCGGGTGGAACACCGGGGAGCTGTTTTTT,CASSIGRGWNTGELFF
TRBJ1-1,-,-,TRBV5-1,TGCGCCAGCAGCTTGGACAGGGTGGGCACTGAAGCTTTCTTT,CASSLDRVGTEAFF
TRBJ2-7,-,-,TRBV6-6,TGTGCCAGCAGTTACTTTGAAGGGGCGGTCGAGCAGTACTTC,CASSYFEGAVEQYF
TRBJ1-1,-,-,TRBV19,TGTGCCAGTAGTATAGGAGTTCAGGGGCGGACTGAAGCTTTCTTT,CASSIGVQGRTEAFF
TRBJ1-4,-,TRBD1,TRBV24-1,TGTGCCACCAGTGATGCTACAGGGGGAGGTGAAAAACTGTTTTTT,CATSDATGGGEKLFF